Below are 14 T cell receptor beta chains sequenced from a single sample in a study of cytomegalovirus exposure and HLA in healthy donors. The PCR made use of 60 Vbeta and 13 Jbeta primers. Assay: immunoSEQ multiplex PCR; the TCRdb copy retains only in-frame clones and omits some. The table lists 140,000 to 150,000 clones, 88% of them singletons, with 0.5% to 0.65% in the top ten. Input material: PBMCs. These TCRs come from a woman between 35 and 50 years old in good health and CMV-seronegative.

The genes are TRBV6-6 and TRBJ2-1, with D maybe TRBD2 (6 bases). Trimming cost V 8 bases and J 9 bases, with 23 bases left between them. CDR3 length equals 15 residues. Germline V gene sequence: CDR1 MNHNY, CDR2 SVGAGI (reference sequence). CDR3 sequence: CASSPPGPQGGEQFF. DNA of the CDR3: TGTGCCAGCTCCCCCCCGGGACCCCAGGGAGGTGAGCAGTTCTTC.

The CDR3 reads CASARDRGTDTQYF. The CDR3 DNA reads TGTGCCAGCGCCCGGGACAGGGGCACAGATACGCAGTATTTT. The rearrangement uses TRBV25-1 and TRBJ2-3; TRBD1 aligns across 9 bases. Germline CDR1 reads MGHDK; CDR2 reads SYGVNS. V was pared by 8 bases and J by 1 base, with 4 bases of the junction left unmatched. The CDR3 is made up of 14 amino acids.

The rearrangement uses TRBV30 and TRBJ1-4; TRBD1 might be the D (6 bases). Germline CDR1 and CDR2: GTSNPN and SVGIG (reference sequence). With 0 bases removed from V and 8 bases from J, the gap between germline ends came to 7 bases. There are 12 residues in the CDR3. The CDR3 region has the DNA TGTGCCTGGAGTGTTACAGGGGAAAAACTGTTTTTT. It translates to CAWSVTGEKLFF.

The chain uses TRBV6-6 and TRBJ2-7; D remains ambiguous. The CDR3 is 12 residues long. Trimming took 2 bases from V and 7 from J, leaving 9 bases between them. Looked up from germline, CDR1 is MNHNY and CDR2 is SVGAGI (reference sequence). In DNA form, the CDR3 reads TGTGCCAGCAGTTACGCTGGCGGAGAGCAGTACTTC. It specifies CASSYAGGEQYF.

This clone was counted a single time. The chain couples TRBV28 to TRBJ1-2; D is ambiguous. Germline values: CDR1 MDHEN, CDR2 SYDVKM. With 3 bases removed from V and 4 bases from J, the gap between germline ends came to 15 bases. This CDR3 region has 15 residues. CDR3 protein: CASSFQPSYSYGYTF. The CDR3 DNA follows: TGTGCCAGCAGTTTTCAACCTTCATACTCCTATGGCTACACCTTC.

The CDR3 DNA follows: TGTGCCAGCAGCGCACAGGGAGGGGTAGCTGAAGCTTTCTTT. Protein sequence: CASSAQGGVAEAFF. The chain employs TRBV7-2 and TRBJ1-1; D possibly corresponds to TRBD1 (6 bases). V lost 5 bases and J lost 6, with 16 bases in between. The CDR3 runs to 14 residues. Looked up from germline, CDR1 is SGHTA and CDR2 is FQGNSA.

V is TRBV29-1 and J is TRBJ2-5; TRBD1 matches 7 bases. The V and J ends lost 4 bases and 3 bases, in that order; junction bases with no gene match: 2. Germline V gene data show CDR1 as SQVTM and CDR2 as ANQGSEA. The CDR3 is 12 amino acids. The CDR3 loop reads CSVGQGEETQYF. CDR3 in DNA: TGCAGCGTTGGACAGGGCGAAGAGACCCAGTACTTC.

This chain joins TRBV13 and TRBJ2-3; the match to TRBD2 covers 8 bases. Germline V CDR1 and CDR2: PRHDT, FYEKMQ (reference sequence). This CDR3 contains 15 residues. V shed 5 bases and J 0 bases; nucleotides not matched to a gene: 4. The CDR3 spells CASSLTSGSTDTQYF. In DNA form, the CDR3 reads TGTGCCAGCAGCCTCACTAGCGGTAGCACAGATACGCAGTATTTT.

The V call is TRBV2, the J call TRBJ2-3; D gene ambiguous. CDR1 and CDR2 from the germline V gene are SNHLY and FYNNEI. Trimming removed 7 bases from V and 5 bases from J, with 16 bases in between. The CDR3 contains 14 residues. The CDR3 DNA reads TGTGCCAGCAAAACGAGCACAGCCGGAGATACGCAGTATTTT. It specifies CASKTSTAGDTQYF.

This chain links TRBV29-1 with TRBJ2-5, with 9 positions matching TRBD2. This CDR3 has 15 residues. Per germline, CDR1 SQVTM and CDR2 ANQGSEA. J lost 2 bases, V lost 4 bases, and 8 bases had no gene match. CDR3 sequence (DNA): TGCAGCGTTGTCAATAGCGGGGGATGGCAAGAGACCCAGTACTTC. It is translated as CSVVNSGGWQETQYF.

The gene calls are TRBV7-9 and TRBJ2-5; D is possibly TRBD1 (5 bases). CDR3 length: 15 residues. The germline V and J ends were trimmed by 5 bases and 4 bases, with 17 bases remaining between them. Germline CDR1 and CDR2: SEHNR and FQNEAQ (reference sequence). In DNA form, the CDR3 reads TGTGCCAGCAGCCCCCTCTTTGGGGCAGGAGAGACCCAGTACTTC. It yields the protein CASSPLFGAGETQYF.

The chain has TRBV30 and TRBJ2-4, with 8 bases identical to TRBD1. Losses at the gene ends were 1 base for V and 6 bases for J; bases not matched to a gene: 2. Germline values: CDR1 GTSNPN, CDR2 SVGIG (reference sequence). The CDR3 has 13 residues. The CDR3 loop is CAWSATGGNIQYF. As DNA, the CDR3 is TGTGCCTGGAGTGCAACAGGGGGAAACATTCAGTACTTC.

The V gene is TRBV2, the J gene TRBJ2-7; D ambiguous. Germline V gene sequence: CDR1 SNHLY, CDR2 FYNNEI. V lost 6 bases and J lost 0, with 12 bases in between. The CDR3 totals 14 residues. The CDR3 spells CASSGSAFSYEQYF. The DNA of the CDR3 is TGTGCCAGCAGCGGTAGTGCTTTCTCCTACGAGCAGTACTTC.

The V call is TRBV4-3, the J call TRBJ2-2; D is perhaps TRBD1 (6 bases). Germline assignment: CDR1 LGHNA and CDR2 YSLEER. The CDR3 is 14 amino acids. Deletions cut 2 bases from V and 6 bases from J, with 10 bases between. This CDR3 reads CASSQQGLAGELFF. CDR3 bases: TGCGCCAGCAGCCAACAGGGGTTGGCCGGGGAGCTGTTTTTT.